The 3 T cell receptor beta chains given below trace back to one sample, sequenced in a study of regulatory T cells in long-lasting Graves disease. Sequencing libraries for TCR beta were prepared with iRepertoire HTBI primers and Arm-PCR of CDR3 regions. TCRdb called the multiplex PCR reads again in MiXCR, with one record for every CDR3 protein. The profile shows roughly 610,000 distinct CDR3 sequences, roughly 15% of them singletons. Documented time point: newly diagnosed GD, antithyroid drugs for less than 3 months. PBMCs provided the RNA from which the TCR library was made. This sample also belongs to another study, concerning T cells in Graves' hyperthyroidism and ophthalmopathy.

Material: peripheral blood mononuclear cells (PBMCs), obtained at new diagnosis, from a patient treated with antithyroid drugs. These receptors were taken from a woman aged 25 to 45 with Graves disease.

This clonotype was found many times. This chain links TRBV6-1 with TRBJ2-7; TRBD2 matches at 10 bases. The CDR3 has 15 amino acids. Trimming at V came to 10 bases and at J to 3 bases, leaving 12 bases not matched to a gene. Per germline, CDR1 MNHNS and CDR2 SASEGT. Here the CDR3 reads CATGERLAGYYEQYF. The CDR3 bases are TGTGCCACTGGCGAGCGACTAGCGGGCTACTACGAGCAGTACTTC.

This clonotype has just a few counts. V usage is TRBV5-4 and J usage is TRBJ2-1; TRBD1 matches at 9 bases. CDR1 SGHNT and CDR2 YYREEE come from the germline V gene (reference sequence). Unmatched junction bases numbered 2, after V lost 0 bases and J lost 4 bases. CDR3 length equals 15 residues. The CDR3 DNA is TGTGCCAGCAGCTTGGTGGGACAGGGTTACAATGAGCAGTTCTTC. It specifies CASSLVGQGYNEQFF.

With regard to this clonotype: A much larger clone lies a single base off, so this may be a read error. The V gene is TRBV29-1, the J gene TRBJ2-5; D perhaps matches TRBD2 (6 bases). This CDR3 contains 14 residues. Germline-derived CDR1 and CDR2 are SQVTM and ANQGSEA. CDR3 DNA sequence: TGCAGCGTTTGCCGGGAGCGATGTCAAGAGGCCCAGTACTTC. It encodes CSVCRERCQEAQYF.